This T cell receptor beta chain is from a study of T cell responses to AZD1222 COVID-19 vaccine. Comments on this clone: The antigen remains unidentified.

Study-level points and caveats: Seropositive at baseline were only a handful of AZD1222 recipients. Unmutated variant regions are reportedly targeted by nearly half of spike-specific TCRs.

V was pared by 10 bases and J by 0 bases, with 10 bases between. Germline assignment: CDR1 MNHEY and CDR2 SMNVEV (reference sequence). This CDR3 is built from 14 residues. Assay used: immunoSEQ multiplex PCR; TCRdb lists only in-frame clones, some missing. The sample holds roughly 130,000 clones, approximately 92% seen once. The source was peripheral blood, collected on day 0 of AZD1222 vaccination. This chain uses TRBV27 with TRBJ1-6, with D hard to call. This sequence originates from an adult in good health. The CDR3 nucleotides read TGTGCCACCAGCCCCAGCTCCTATAATTCACCCCTCCACTTT. It translates to CATSPSSYNSPLHF.